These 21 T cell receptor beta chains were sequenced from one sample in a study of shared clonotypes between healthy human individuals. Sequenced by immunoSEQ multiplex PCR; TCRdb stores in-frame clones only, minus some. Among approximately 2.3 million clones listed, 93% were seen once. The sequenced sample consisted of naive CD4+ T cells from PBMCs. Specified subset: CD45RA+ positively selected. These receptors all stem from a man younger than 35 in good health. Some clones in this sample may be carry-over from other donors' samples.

CDR3 DNA: TGTGCCAGCAGTTTAAGGCGGTTGCGGGAGGGCCCCCCCACCTACAATGAGCAGTTCTTC. Translated, it gives CASSLRRLREGPPTYNEQFF. The rearrangement links TRBV28 to TRBJ2-1; 9 bases line up with TRBD2. With 2 bases clipped from V and 2 bases from J, the junction kept 16 bases outside the gene matches. Germline CDR1 is MDHEN and CDR2 is SYDVKM. The CDR3 totals 20 residues.

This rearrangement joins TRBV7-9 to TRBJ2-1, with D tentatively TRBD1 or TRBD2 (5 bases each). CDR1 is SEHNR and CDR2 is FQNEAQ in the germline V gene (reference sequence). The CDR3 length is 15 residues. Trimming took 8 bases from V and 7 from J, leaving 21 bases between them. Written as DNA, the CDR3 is TGTGCCAGCTACCGATCGGGAAAGCAGGGAAATGAGCAGTTCTTC. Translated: CASYRSGKQGNEQFF.

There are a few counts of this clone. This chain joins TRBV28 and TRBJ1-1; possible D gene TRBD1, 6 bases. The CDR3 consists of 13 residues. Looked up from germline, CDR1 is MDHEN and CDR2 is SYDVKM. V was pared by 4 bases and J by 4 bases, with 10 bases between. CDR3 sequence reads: CASSSGTRTEAFF. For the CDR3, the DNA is TGTGCCAGCAGTTCCGGGACACGCACTGAAGCTTTCTTT.

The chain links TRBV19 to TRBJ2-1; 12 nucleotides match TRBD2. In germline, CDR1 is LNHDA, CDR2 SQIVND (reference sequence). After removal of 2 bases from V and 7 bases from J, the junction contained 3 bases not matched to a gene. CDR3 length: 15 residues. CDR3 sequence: CASSIWTSGKNEQFF. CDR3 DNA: TGTGCCAGTAGTATATGGACTAGCGGGAAAAATGAGCAGTTCTTC.

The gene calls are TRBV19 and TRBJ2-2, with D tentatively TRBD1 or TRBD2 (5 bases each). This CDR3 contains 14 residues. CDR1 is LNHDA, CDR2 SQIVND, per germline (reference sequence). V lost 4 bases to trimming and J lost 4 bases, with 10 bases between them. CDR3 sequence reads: CASSNPGSTGELFF. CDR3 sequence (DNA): TGTGCCAGTAGTAATCCAGGGAGCACCGGGGAGCTGTTTTTT.

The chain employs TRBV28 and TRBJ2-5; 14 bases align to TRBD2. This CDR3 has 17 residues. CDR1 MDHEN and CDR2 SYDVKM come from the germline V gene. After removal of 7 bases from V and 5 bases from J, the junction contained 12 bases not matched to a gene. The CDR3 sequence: CASIKTTSGRARETQYF. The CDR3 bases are TGTGCCAGCATCAAAACGACTAGCGGGAGGGCCCGGGAGACCCAGTACTTC.

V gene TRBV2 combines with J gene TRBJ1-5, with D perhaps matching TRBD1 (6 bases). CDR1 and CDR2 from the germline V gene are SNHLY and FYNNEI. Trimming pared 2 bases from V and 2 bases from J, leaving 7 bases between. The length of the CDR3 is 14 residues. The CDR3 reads CASSERQGNQPQHF. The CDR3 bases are TGTGCCAGCAGTGAACGACAGGGCAATCAGCCCCAGCATTTT.

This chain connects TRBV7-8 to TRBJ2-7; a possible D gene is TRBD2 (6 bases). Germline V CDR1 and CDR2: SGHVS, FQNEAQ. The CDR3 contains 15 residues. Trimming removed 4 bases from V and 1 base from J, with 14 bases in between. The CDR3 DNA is TGTGCCAGCAGCTCCGGAGGGTTCGGGTCCTACGAGCAGTACTTC. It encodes CASSSGGFGSYEQYF.

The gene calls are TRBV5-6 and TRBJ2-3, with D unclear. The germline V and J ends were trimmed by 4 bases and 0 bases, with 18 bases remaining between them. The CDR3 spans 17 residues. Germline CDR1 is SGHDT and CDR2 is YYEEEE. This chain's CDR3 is CASSTWRSASSTDTQYF. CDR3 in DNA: TGTGCCAGCAGCACCTGGCGTTCAGCCTCTAGCACAGATACGCAGTATTTT.

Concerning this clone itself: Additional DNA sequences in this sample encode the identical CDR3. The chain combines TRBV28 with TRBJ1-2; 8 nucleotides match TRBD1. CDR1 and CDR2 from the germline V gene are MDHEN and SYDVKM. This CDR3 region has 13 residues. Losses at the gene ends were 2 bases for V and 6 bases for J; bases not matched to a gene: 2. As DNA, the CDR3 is TGTGCCAGCAGTTTAACAGGGGGGAATGGCTACACCTTC. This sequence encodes CASSLTGGNGYTF.

CDR3 nucleotide sequence: TGTGCCACAACATGGACTAGCGGGAGTCTCGAGCAGTACTTC. It is translated as CATTWTSGSLEQYF. This chain connects TRBV28 to TRBJ2-7; 13 nucleotides match TRBD2. V shed 10 bases, J shed 6 bases, and the junction held 9 bases outside the gene matches. The germline gives CDR1 MDHEN, CDR2 SYDVKM. The CDR3 has 14 residues.

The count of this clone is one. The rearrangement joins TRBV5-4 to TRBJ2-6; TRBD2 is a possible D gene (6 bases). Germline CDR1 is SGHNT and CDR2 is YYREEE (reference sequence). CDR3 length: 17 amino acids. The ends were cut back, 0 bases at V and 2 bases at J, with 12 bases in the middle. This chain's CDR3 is CASSLVSGSPGANVLTF. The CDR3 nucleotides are TGTGCCAGCAGCTTGGTAAGCGGGTCGCCTGGGGCCAACGTCCTGACTTTC. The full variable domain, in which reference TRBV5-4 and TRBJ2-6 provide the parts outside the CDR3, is ETGVTQSPTHLIKTRGQQVTLRCSSQSGHNTVSWYQQALGQGPQFIFQYYREEENGRGNFPPRFSGLQFPNYSSELNVNALELDDSALYLCASSLVSGSPGANVLTFGAGSRLTVL.

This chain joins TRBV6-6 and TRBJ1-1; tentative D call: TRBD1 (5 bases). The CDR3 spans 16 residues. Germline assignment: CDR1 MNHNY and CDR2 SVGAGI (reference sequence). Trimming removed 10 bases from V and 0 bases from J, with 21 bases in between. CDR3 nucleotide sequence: TGTGCCACGCAAAGGGGCGTGAACGGGATGAACACTGAAGCTTTCTTT. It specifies CATQRGVNGMNTEAFF.

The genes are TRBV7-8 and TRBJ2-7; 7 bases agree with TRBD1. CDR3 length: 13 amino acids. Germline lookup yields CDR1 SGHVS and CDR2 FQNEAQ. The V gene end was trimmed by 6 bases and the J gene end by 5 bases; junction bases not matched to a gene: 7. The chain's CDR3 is CASRRNRGHEQYF. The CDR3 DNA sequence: TGTGCCAGCAGACGTAACAGGGGCCACGAGCAGTACTTC.

DNA of the CDR3: TGTGCCAGCAGCCCTCCACCGTACGGCAATCAGCCCCAGCATTTT. Amino acids: CASSPPPYGNQPQHF. The chain combines TRBV28 with TRBJ1-5; D remains ambiguous. The CDR3 has 15 amino acids. The V end lost 6 bases, the J end lost 2 bases, and 14 bases lay between the germline ends. Looked up from germline, CDR1 is MDHEN and CDR2 is SYDVKM.

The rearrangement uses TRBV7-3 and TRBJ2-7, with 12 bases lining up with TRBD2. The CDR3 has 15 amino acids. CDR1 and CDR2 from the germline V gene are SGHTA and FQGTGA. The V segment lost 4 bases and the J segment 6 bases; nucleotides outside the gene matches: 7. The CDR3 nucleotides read TGTGCCAGCAGCTCCAGAACTAGCGGGAGGAGCGAGCAGTACTTC. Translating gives CASSSRTSGRSEQYF.

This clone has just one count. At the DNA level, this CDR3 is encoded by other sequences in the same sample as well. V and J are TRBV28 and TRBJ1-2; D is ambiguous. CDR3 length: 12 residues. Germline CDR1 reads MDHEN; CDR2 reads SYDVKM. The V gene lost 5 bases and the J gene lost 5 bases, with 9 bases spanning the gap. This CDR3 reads CASSLTGYGYTF. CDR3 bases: TGTGCCAGCAGTCTAACCGGATATGGCTACACCTTC.

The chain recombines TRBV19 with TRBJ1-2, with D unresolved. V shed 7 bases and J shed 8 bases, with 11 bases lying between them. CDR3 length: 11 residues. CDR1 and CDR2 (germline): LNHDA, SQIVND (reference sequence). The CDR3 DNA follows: TGTGCCAGTAAGGCGGTGGTAGGCTACACCTTC. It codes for CASKAVVGYTF.

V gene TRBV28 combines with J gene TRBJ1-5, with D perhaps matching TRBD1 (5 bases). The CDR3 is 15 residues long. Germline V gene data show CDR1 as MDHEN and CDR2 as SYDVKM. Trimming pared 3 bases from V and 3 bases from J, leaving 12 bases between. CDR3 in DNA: TGTGCCAGCAGTTTTTTTGGGGCCGACAATCAGCCCCAGCATTTT. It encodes CASSFFGADNQPQHF. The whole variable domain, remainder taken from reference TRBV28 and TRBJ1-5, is DVKVTQSSRYLVKRTGEKVFLECVQDMDHENMFWYRQDPGLGLRLIYFSYDVKMKEKGDIPEGYSVSREKKERFSLILESASTNQTSMYLCASSFFGADNQPQHFGDGTRLSIL.

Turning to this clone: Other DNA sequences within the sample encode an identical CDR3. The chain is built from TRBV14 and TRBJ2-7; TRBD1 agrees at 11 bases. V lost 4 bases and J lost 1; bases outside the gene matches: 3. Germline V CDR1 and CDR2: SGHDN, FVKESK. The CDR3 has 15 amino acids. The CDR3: CASSRGTGGSYEQYF. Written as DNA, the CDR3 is TGTGCCAGCAGCCGCGGGACAGGGGGATCCTACGAGCAGTACTTC.

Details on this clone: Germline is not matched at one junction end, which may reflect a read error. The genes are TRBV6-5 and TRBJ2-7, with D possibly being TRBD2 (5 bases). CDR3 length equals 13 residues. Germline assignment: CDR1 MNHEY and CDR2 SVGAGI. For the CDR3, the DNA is TGTGCCAGCGGCTACTCTAGCTCCAACGAGCAGTACTTC. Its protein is CASGYSSSNEQYF.